This TCR beta chain was identified during a study of PD-1 blockade in classical Hodgkin lymphoma. Clones were sequenced by immunoSEQ multiplex PCR, and TCRdb holds only the in-frame ones, with some missing. Of almost 85,000 clones listed, roughly 89% were seen once; the top ten hold less than 25%. Broader study findings: TCR diversity at baseline was reported to be reduced in newly diagnosed patients relative to healthy donors.

In its sample, this clone was seen a few times. Antigen specificity is unknown. Every patient relapsed after autologous stem cell transplantation, and brentuximab vedotin exposure varied. V was clipped by 4 bases and J by 6 bases, with 16 bases between them. The germline CDR1 and CDR2 sequences are MNHEY and SMNVEV (reference sequence). There are 15 residues in the CDR3. V gene TRBV27 combines with J gene TRBJ1-5; a possible D gene is TRBD1 (5 bases). The receptor's source is a human donor with classical Hodgkin lymphoma. The sample consisted of peripheral blood mononuclear cells (PBMCs), taken at baseline. CDR3 sequence reads: CASSSLSGYPQPQHF. The CDR3 DNA sequence: TGTGCCAGCAGTTCCCTTTCAGGGTATCCTCAGCCCCAGCATTTT.